The T cell receptor (beta chain) described here comes from a study of T cells in Graves' hyperthyroidism and ophthalmopathy. The TCR beta CDR3 regions underwent amplification using RNA transcripts as the source. The HTBI set primed first-round TCR CDR3 RT-PCR. TCRdb fed the multiplex PCR reads into MiXCR, producing one record per CDR3 protein. The sample holds around 700,000 distinct CDR3 sequences, roughly a sixth seen once. The sequenced sample consisted of blood. The sequence came from a woman aged 45 to 65 with Graves' hyperthyroidism that later progressed to Graves' ophthalmopathy.

CDR3 loop: CASSSPVGRDSYEQYF. Here the CDR3 DNA reads TGTGCCAGCAGTTCCCCCGTGGGCCGCGACTCCTACGAGCAGTACTTC. The chain uses TRBV12-3 or TRBV12-4 and TRBJ2-7, with D uncertain. CDR3 length: 16 residues. V was cut by 4 bases and J by 0 bases, with 16 bases left in between.